These T cell receptor beta chains were read from a single sample in a study of OX40 agonist ivuxolimab in advanced cancers. Measured with immunoSEQ multiplex PCR; TCRdb has only the in-frame clones, and not every one. The sample has under 95,000 clones, roughly 88% seen once; the top ten hold 6.5% to 7.5%. Here the sequenced sample was CD4+ or CD8+ T cells sorted from blood, taken in a trial of the OX40 agonist ivuxolimab. Receptors originate from an adult with an advanced solid tumor such as melanoma, head and neck, liver or kidney cancer. CDR3s include the opening cysteine and the closing phenylalanine or tryptophan. A D gene is named only where the DNA matches it firmly. Clone size is stated in some rows and not others, as once, few, many or a class when expanded.

d_gene	j_gene	abundance	v_gene	CDR3nt	CDR3aa
.	TRBJ2-5	.	TRBV5-8	TGTGCCAGCACCCTAAGGGGACGAGAGACCCAGTACTTC	CASTLRGRETQYF
.	TRBJ1-2	.	TRBV11-2	TGTGCCAGCAGCTTAGATGCGGGGGTCGCTGGCTACACCTTC	CASSLDAGVAGYTF
.	TRBJ2-1	.	TRBV2	TGTGCCAGCAAGACAGATGAGTCCTACAATGAGCAGTTCTTC	CASKTDESYNEQFF
TRBD1	TRBJ1-2	.	TRBV7-8	TGTGCCAGCAGCTTAGATGTCGGGACAGGGTACTCAAACTATGGCTACACCTTC	CASSLDVGTGYSNYGYTF
TRBD2	TRBJ2-1	.	TRBV27	TGTGCCAGCAAGCCGACTAGCGGTTACTCCTACAATGAGCAGTTCTTC	CASKPTSGYSYNEQFF
.	TRBJ1-1	few	TRBV5-1	TGCGCCAGCAGCTTGGCGGGGCAACCCACTGAAGCTTTCTTT	CASSLAGQPTEAFF
TRBD2	TRBJ2-1	medium-sized	TRBV13	TGTGCCAGCAGGCATAGCGGGAGTGGGGTCCACAATGAGCAGTTCTTC	CASRHSGSGVHNEQFF
.	TRBJ1-5	.	TRBV6-5	TGTGCCAGCAGTTACTCTCGGTATATGGTAAATCAGCCCCAGCATTTT	CASSYSRYMVNQPQHF
TRBD1	TRBJ1-2	.	TRBV9	TGTGCCAGCAGCCCTCAGGGGGGGAACTATGGCTACACCTTC	CASSPQGGNYGYTF
.	TRBJ1-1	.	TRBV6-4	TGTGCCAGCAGTAGGGGCATGAACACTGAAGCTTTCTTT	CASSRGMNTEAFF
TRBD1	TRBJ2-1	.	TRBV11-3	TGTGCCAGCAGCCCGCGTAGCCTCAGGGGGCACAATGAGCAGTTCTTC	CASSPRSLRGHNEQFF
.	TRBJ2-1	.	TRBV4-1	TGCGCCAGCAGCCAATTAGACCTCTTAGGGAGCAATGAGCAGTTCTTC	CASSQLDLLGSNEQFF
.	TRBJ2-3	.	TRBV7-8	TGTGCCAGCCGAGGGTTTTTCACAGATACGCAGTATTTT	CASRGFFTDTQYF
.	TRBJ2-7	.	TRBV5-1	TGCGCCAGCAGCTTGGGGACAGCCTACTCCTACGAGCAGTACTTC	CASSLGTAYSYEQYF
TRBD2	TRBJ2-7	.	TRBV9	TGTGCCAGCAGCGTTCGACTAGCGGGAGTGGAGGAGCAGTACTTC	CASSVRLAGVEEQYF
.	TRBJ2-7	.	TRBV5-1	TGCGCCAGCAGCAGAGGGACCTACGAGCAGTACTTC	CASSRGTYEQYF
TRBD2	TRBJ2-3	.	TRBV6-6	TGTGCCAGCAGTCCCCGACTAGCGGGGGGGGATACGCAGTATTTT	CASSPRLAGGDTQYF
.	TRBJ1-3	.	TRBV7-2	TGTGCCAGCAGGCCTCAGGGACGCGCTCCCGGAAACACCATATATTTT	CASRPQGRAPGNTIYF
.	TRBJ2-1	.	TRBV9	TGTGCCAGCAGCGTTGGGGGACTGCCGAGCTCCTACAATGAGCAGTTCTTC	CASSVGGLPSSYNEQFF
.	TRBJ2-7	.	TRBV7-9	TGTGCCAGCAGCTCAACGGGACACCCACTTTATGCGGCCTACGAGCAGTACTTC	CASSSTGHPLYAAYEQYF
TRBD2	TRBJ2-3	.	TRBV4-2	TGTGCCAGCAGCCAAGTGCGGGGGGGTGCAGATACGCAGTATTTT	CASSQVRGGADTQYF
TRBD1	TRBJ2-2	.	TRBV30	TGTGCCTGGAAGGCAGGGACAGGACACGGGGAGCTGTTTTTT	CAWKAGTGHGELFF
.	TRBJ1-2	.	TRBV18	TGTGCCAGCTCGTCCCCGGGGGCACCTCTCTATGGCTACACCTTC	CASSSPGAPLYGYTF
.	TRBJ2-2	.	TRBV5-1	TGCGCCAGCAGCGACACTCGAAGCACCGGGGAGCTGTTTTTT	CASSDTRSTGELFF
.	TRBJ2-3	once	TRBV30	TGTGCCTGGAGTCGAGGGCTTAGCACAGATACGCAGTATTTT	CAWSRGLSTDTQYF
.	TRBJ1-2	.	TRBV30	TGTGCCTGGAGTTTAGGGAGGGGGATTGACACCTTC	CAWSLGRGIDTF
.	TRBJ1-2	.	TRBV21-1	TGTGCCAGCAGCGACCCTGGGGGGGCCTGTGGCTACACCTTC	CASSDPGGACGYTF
.	TRBJ1-2	once	TRBV4-2	TGTGCCAGCAGCCAAGAGCGGACAGTCCCCACGGGCTACACCTTC	CASSQERTVPTGYTF
TRBD1	TRBJ2-5	once	TRBV6-6	TGTGCCAGTCAGGGGGCGGTACTAGCCAAGACCCAGTACTTC	CASQGAVLAKTQYF
.	TRBJ1-3	.	TRBV5-4	TGTGCCAGCAGCTTGACAGGGTCTGGAAACACCATATATTTT	CASSLTGSGNTIYF
.	TRBJ1-6	once	TRBV5-4	TGTGCCAGCAGCTTGGTCGACCCGAATTCACCCCTCCACTTT	CASSLVDPNSPLHF
.	TRBJ1-1	.	TRBV19	TGTGCCAGTAGTATAGAGGGAGGAAATGAAGCTTTCTTT	CASSIEGGNEAFF